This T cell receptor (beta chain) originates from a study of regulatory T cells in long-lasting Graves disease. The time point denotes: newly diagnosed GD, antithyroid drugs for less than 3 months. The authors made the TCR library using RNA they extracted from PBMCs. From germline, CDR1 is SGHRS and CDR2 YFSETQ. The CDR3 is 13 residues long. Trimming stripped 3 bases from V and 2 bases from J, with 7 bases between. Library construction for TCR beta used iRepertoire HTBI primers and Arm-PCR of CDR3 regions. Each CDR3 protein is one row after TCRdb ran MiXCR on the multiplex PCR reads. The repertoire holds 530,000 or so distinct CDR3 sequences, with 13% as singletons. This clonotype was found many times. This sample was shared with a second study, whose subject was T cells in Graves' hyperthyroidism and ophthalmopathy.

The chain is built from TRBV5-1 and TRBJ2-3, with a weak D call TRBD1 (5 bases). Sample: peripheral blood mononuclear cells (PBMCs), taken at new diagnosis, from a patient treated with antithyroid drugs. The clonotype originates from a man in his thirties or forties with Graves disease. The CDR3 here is CASSSDNTDTQYF. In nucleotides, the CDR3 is TGCGCCAGCAGCTCGGACAACACAGATACGCAGTATTTT.